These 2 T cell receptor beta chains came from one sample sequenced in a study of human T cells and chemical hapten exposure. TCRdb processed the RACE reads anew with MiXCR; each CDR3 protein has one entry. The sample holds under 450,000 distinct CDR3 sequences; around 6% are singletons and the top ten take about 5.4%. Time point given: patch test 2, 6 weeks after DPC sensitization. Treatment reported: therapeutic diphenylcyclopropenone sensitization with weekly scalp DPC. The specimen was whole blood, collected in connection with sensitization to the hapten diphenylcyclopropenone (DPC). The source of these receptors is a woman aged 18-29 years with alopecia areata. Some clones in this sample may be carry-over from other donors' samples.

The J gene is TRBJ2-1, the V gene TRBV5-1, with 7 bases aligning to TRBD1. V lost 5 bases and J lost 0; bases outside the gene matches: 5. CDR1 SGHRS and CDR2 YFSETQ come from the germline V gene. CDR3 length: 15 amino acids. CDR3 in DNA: TGCGCCAGCAGAACCGGGACAGTCTCCTACAATGAGCAGTTCTTC. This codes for CASRTGTVSYNEQFF.

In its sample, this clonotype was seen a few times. CDR3 DNA: TGTGCCGCCGCCCAGCTGAACACTGAAGCTTTCTTT. Translating gives CAAAQLNTEAFF. The V and J genes are TRBV28 and TRBJ1-1, with no clear D. This CDR3 spans 12 amino acids. V gave up 11 bases and J gave up 0 bases, with 10 bases separating them. Germline V lookup: CDR1 MDHEN, CDR2 SYDVKM.